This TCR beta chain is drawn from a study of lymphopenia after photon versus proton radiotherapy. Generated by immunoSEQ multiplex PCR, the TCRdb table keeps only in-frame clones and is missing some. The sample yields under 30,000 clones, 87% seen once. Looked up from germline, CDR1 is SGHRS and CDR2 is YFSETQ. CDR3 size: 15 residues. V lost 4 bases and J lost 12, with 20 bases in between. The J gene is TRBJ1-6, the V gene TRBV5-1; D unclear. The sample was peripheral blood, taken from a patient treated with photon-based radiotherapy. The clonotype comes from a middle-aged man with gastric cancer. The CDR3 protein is CASSPFASAVQPLHF. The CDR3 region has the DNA TGCGCCAGCAGCCCCTTTGCGTCGGCCGTTCAACCCCTCCACTTT.